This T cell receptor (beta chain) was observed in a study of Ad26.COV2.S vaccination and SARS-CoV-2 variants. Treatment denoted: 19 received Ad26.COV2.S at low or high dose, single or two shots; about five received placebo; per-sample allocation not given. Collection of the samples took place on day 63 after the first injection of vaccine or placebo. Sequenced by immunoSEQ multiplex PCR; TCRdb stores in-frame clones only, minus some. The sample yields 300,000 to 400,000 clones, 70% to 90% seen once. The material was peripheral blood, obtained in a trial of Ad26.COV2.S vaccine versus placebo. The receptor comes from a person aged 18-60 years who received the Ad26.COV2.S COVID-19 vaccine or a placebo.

Written as DNA, the CDR3 is TGTGCCAGCGGGGGACCGGGCTATGGCTACACCTTC. Residues: CASGGPGYGYTF. The chain recombines TRBV6-5 with TRBJ1-2; possible D gene TRBD1, 5 bases. V shed 8 bases and J shed 4 bases, with 11 bases lying between them. CDR3 length: 12 amino acids. Germline V CDR1 and CDR2: MNHEY, SVGAGI.